This is a list of T cell receptor beta chains from one sample in a study of OX40 agonist ivuxolimab in advanced cancers. The protocol was immunoSEQ multiplex PCR, while the TCRdb copy is restricted to in-frame clones and leaves out a portion. The sample has tens of thousands of clones, around 94% seen once. The specimen comprised CD4+ or CD8+ T cells sorted from blood, sampled in a trial of the OX40 agonist ivuxolimab. The receptor source for this set is an adult with an advanced solid tumor such as melanoma, head and neck, liver or kidney cancer. The CDR3 runs from the conserved cysteine through the conserved F or W. The D gene is left open where the match is weak.

V	D	J	DNA	CDR3
TRBV4-1	.	TRBJ2-7	TGCGCCAGCAGCCAAGATGTCGGAACCGGGTCCTACGAGCAGTACTTC	CASSQDVGTGSYEQYF
TRBV5-1	TRBD2	TRBJ2-1	TGCGCCAGCAGCTTTAGCGGGGGGGTCTACAATGAGCAGTTCTTC	CASSFSGGVYNEQFF
TRBV25-1	.	TRBJ1-3	TGTGCCAGCTCCCAGGGTTCTGGAAACACCATATATTTT	CASSQGSGNTIYF
TRBV6-1	TRBD2	TRBJ2-1	TGTGCCAGCAGTGAAGCGGTCTCCCGACTAGCGGGAGAAAGTGAGCAGTTCTTC	CASSEAVSRLAGESEQFF
TRBV6-1	TRBD1	TRBJ2-1	TGTGCCATCCGGGACAGCCACAATGAGCAGTTCTTC	CAIRDSHNEQFF
TRBV19	TRBD1	TRBJ1-1	TGTGCCAGTAGTGTAGACAGGGGCATGAACACTGAAGCTTTCTTT	CASSVDRGMNTEAFF
TRBV7-6	TRBD1	TRBJ1-2	TGTGCCAGCAGCTTATACCCCGGGACAGGGCATGGCTACACCTTC	CASSLYPGTGHGYTF
TRBV11-2	.	TRBJ2-5	TGTGCCAGCAGCTTAGTAACTCTGGCCCAAGAGACCCAGTACTTC	CASSLVTLAQETQYF
TRBV4-1	.	TRBJ2-1	TGCGCCAGCAGCCAAGGCGCCAGCGGTGGATTGTTGAATGAGCAGTTCTTC	CASSQGASGGLLNEQFF
TRBV19	.	TRBJ2-1	TGTGCCAGTAGTATTAGGGAGACTTCCTACAATGAGCAGTTCTTC	CASSIRETSYNEQFF